The following is a T cell receptor (beta chain) sequence with its context. The antigen remains unidentified. Stable disease denoted Graves' hyperthyroidism without ophthalmopathy progression within 18 months. These data come from a study of T cells in Graves' hyperthyroidism and ophthalmopathy. Study-level points and caveats: Blood held most thyroid clonotypes expanded above 0.001 frequency.

The source material, RNA transcripts, was used to amplify TCR beta CDR3 regions. HTBI primers were the set used in a first-round RT-PCR of the TCR CDR3. TCRdb reprocessed the multiplex PCR reads via MiXCR and lists one record per CDR3 protein. The sample includes over 700,000 distinct CDR3 sequences, roughly 40% of them seen just once. The material sequenced was blood. The TCR was taken from a man aged 18 to 35 with Graves' hyperthyroidism.

CDR3 amino acids: CASSVREWGQANTGELFF. In DNA, the CDR3 is TGTGCCAGCAGCGTACGGGAGTGGGGACAGGCGAACACCGGGGAGCTGTTTTTT. The chain recombines TRBV9 with TRBJ2-2, with 8 positions matching TRBD1. Germline V gives CDR1 SGDLS, CDR2 YYNGEE. V was clipped by 1 base and J by 0 bases; unmatched bases: 8. The CDR3 totals 18 residues.